This TCR beta chain was captured by sequencing in a study of shared clonotypes between healthy human individuals. Study-level background: Three plates each covered CD4 naive and memory; CD8 naive two, CD8 memory one.

The CDR3 is 12 amino acids. Germline V gives CDR1 SNHLY, CDR2 FYNNEI. V lost 5 bases, J lost 8 bases, and 12 bases lay in between. Profiling relied on immunoSEQ multiplex PCR, and the TCRdb table lists in-frame clones only, not all of them. The data show about 680,000 clones, around 78% seen once. Sequencing was done on a sample of memory CD4+ T cells sorted from blood. The subset is: CD45RA-negative fraction. The clonotype originates from a woman aged 25 to 39 in good health. The rearrangement joins TRBV2 to TRBJ1-2; TRBD1 might be the D (5 bases). The CDR3 protein is CASSTTDRGYTF. Written as DNA, the CDR3 is TGTGCCAGCAGTACGACAGACCGGGGCTACACCTTC.